This T cell receptor beta chain was sequenced in a study of identical twins. All donors comprised healthy Caucasians. Broader study findings: Out-of-frame alpha sequences common to twins exhibited an excess of low generation probability. Invariant cells of the MAIT and iNKT types might have partly distorted the zero-insertion analyses.

Each CDR3 protein is one row after TCRdb ran MiXCR on the 5' RACE reads. The sample has under 1 million distinct CDR3 sequences; around an eighth are singletons. There are a few counts of this clonotype. The antigen remains unidentified. The ends were cut back, 2 bases at V and 0 bases at J, with 19 bases in the middle. The CDR3 contains 18 residues. CDR1 and CDR2 from the germline V gene are SGHVS and FQNEAQ. The same specimen was also included in a second study, on yellow fever vaccine responses in identical twins.

The chain recombines TRBV7-8 with TRBJ2-5; D might be TRBD2 (5 bases). Sequenced material: PBMCs. The TCR was taken from a woman under 30 in good health. For the CDR3, the DNA is TGTGCCAGCAGCTTACTGGCTAGCCCCGCCTTTAACCAAGAGACCCAGTACTTC. Translated: CASSLLASPAFNQETQYF.